This note documents a single T cell receptor (beta chain) sequence. Its cognate antigen is unknown. This sample was taken from a study of cytomegalovirus exposure and HLA in healthy donors. The germline CDR1 and CDR2 sequences are MDHEN and SYDVKM. V shed 3 bases and J 4 bases; nucleotides not matched to a gene: 7. The CDR3 consists of 15 residues. Overall study findings and caveats: In a later analysis, first-cohort TCR clusters were found to tend to co-occur in the approximately 120 validation repertoires. Per published reports, the classifier diagnosed cytomegalovirus status with high specificity and sensitivity.

The donors were part of the validation cohort of around 110 subjects. That cohort was separate from the first cohort, which comprised 550 to 750 subjects. This table comes from immunoSEQ multiplex PCR, and its TCRdb copy is limited to in-frame clones, with some not included. The sample includes 300,000 to 450,000 clones, 75% to 90% of them seen just once. The receptor comes from a woman younger than 30 in good health and CMV-seronegative. V is TRBV28 and J is TRBJ2-5; the match to TRBD1 covers 8 bases. Sequencing was done on a sample of PBMCs. The CDR3 is CASSFARGLVETQYF. CDR3 sequence (DNA): TGTGCCAGCAGTTTTGCCAGGGGGCTTGTAGAGACCCAGTACTTC.